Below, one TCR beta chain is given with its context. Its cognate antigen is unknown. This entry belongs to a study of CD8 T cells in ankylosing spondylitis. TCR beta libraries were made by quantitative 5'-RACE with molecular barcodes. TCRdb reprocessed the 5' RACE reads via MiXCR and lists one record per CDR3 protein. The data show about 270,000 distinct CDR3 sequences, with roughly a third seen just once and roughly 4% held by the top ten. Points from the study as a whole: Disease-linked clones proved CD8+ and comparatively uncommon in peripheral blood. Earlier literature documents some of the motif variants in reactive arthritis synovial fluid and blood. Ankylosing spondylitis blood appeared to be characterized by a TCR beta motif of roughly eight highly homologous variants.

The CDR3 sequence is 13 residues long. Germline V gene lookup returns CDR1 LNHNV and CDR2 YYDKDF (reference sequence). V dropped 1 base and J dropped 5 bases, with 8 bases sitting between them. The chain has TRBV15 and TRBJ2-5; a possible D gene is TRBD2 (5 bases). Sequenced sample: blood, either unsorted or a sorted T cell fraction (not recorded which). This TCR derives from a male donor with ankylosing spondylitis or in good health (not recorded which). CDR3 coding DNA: TGTGCCACCAGCAGAGGAGGGCTCGAGACCCAGTACTTC. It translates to CATSRGGLETQYF.